Here is one T cell receptor (beta chain) with its context. The sample belongs to a study of blood T cell repertoires in COVID-19. Study in general: COVID-19 samples from acute and convalescent phases originated in the United States, Italy and Spain. Nucleic acid was either cDNA or gDNA, and it came from T cells, B-cell-depleted T cells, or PBMCs.

The authors' processing: Reference gene primer amplification gave estimated nucleated cell counts. Profiled with immunoSEQ multiplex PCR; TCRdb holds only in-frame clones, not every one. V and J calls and clone size are those listed in that table; D and trimming were worked out from the DNA. The top ten hold 11% to 15% of the sample, which has about 34,000 clones, approximately 88% seen once. The receptor was derived from a man aged 55 to 70 with active COVID-19. Sample: peripheral blood.

The chain's CDR3 is CASSTYLRGLPSYNEQFF. CDR3 sequence (DNA): TGTGCCAGCAGCACCTACCTCCGGGGGTTGCCTTCCTACAATGAGCAGTTCTTC. This sequence joins TRBV21-1 and TRBJ2-1; the table assigns TRBD2, which was not confirmed against the DNA. TRBV21-1 is a recognized pseudogene. The CDR3 length is 18 residues.